The rows below give T cell receptor beta chains drawn from one sample of a study of response to subunit inactivated influenza vaccine. TCRdb processed the RT-PCR reads anew with MiXCR; each CDR3 protein has one entry. The top ten hold less than 8.5% of the sample, which has roughly 630,000 distinct CDR3 sequences, around 13% seen once. The sample here was PBMCs from blood, taken around 14 days before vaccination. Every receptor here comes from a man between 50 and 59 years old who received an inactivated influenza vaccine. CDR3s include the opening cysteine and the closing phenylalanine or tryptophan. A D gene is named only where the DNA matches it firmly. The size of a clone is reported for some rows only, either as once, few or many, or as a class for expanded clones.

>NA|TRBJ2-1|NA|TRBV9
CASSVAGFNEQFF
TGTGCCAGCAGCGTAGCAGGGTTCAATGAGCAGTTCTTC
>TRBD2|TRBJ2-1|few|TRBV7-2
CATQRLAGAEQFF
TGTGCCACCCAACGACTAGCGGGGGCTGAGCAGTTCTTC
>TRBD2|TRBJ2-7|NA|TRBV6-5
CASSYLAGTYEQYF
TGTGCCAGCAGTTATCTAGCGGGAACCTACGAGCAGTACTTC
>TRBD2|TRBJ2-7|few|TRBV23-1
CASSQSVAGGRDHEQYF
TGCGCCAGCAGTCAATCGGTGGCGGGAGGTCGTGACCACGAGCAGTACTTC
>NA|TRBJ2-1|many|TRBV29-1
CSVELGAVSYNEQFF
TGCAGCGTTGAACTGGGGGCAGTATCCTACAATGAGCAGTTCTTC
>TRBD2|TRBJ2-1|NA|TRBV5-1
CASSRSLAGDSYNEQFF
TGCGCCAGCAGCCGCTCCCTAGCGGGGGACTCCTACAATGAGCAGTTCTTC
>NA|TRBJ2-5|NA|TRBV7-2
CASSPQGLQGSETQYF
TGTGCCAGCAGCCCACAAGGCCTCCAAGGCTCTGAGACCCAGTACTTC
>TRBD1|TRBJ1-6|NA|TRBV6-2/TRBV6-3
CASSTTGGNSPLHF
TGTGCCAGCAGCACGACAGGGGGTAATTCACCCCTCCACTTT
>NA|TRBJ2-3|few|TRBV12-3/TRBV12-4
CASGLARSTDTQYF
TGTGCCAGCGGTCTAGCGCGCAGCACAGATACGCAGTATTTT
>NA|TRBJ2-1|few|TRBV6-2/TRBV6-3
CASSYSRGLIGYEQFF
TGTGCCAGCAGTTACTCGAGGGGCCTCATAGGGTACGAGCAGTTCTTC
>NA|TRBJ2-3|NA|TRBV12-3/TRBV12-4
CASISGRDTQYF
TGTGCCAGCATCTCGGGAAGGGATACGCAGTATTTT
>NA|TRBJ2-1|many|TRBV29-1
CSVGRAYNEQFF
TGCAGCGTTGGCAGGGCCTACAATGAGCAGTTCTTC
>NA|TRBJ1-5|few|TRBV11-2
CASSLGQGEPQHF
TGTGCCAGCAGCTTAGGGCAGGGAGAGCCCCAGCATTTT
>NA|TRBJ1-1|many|TRBV20-1
CSAREGTVMNTEAFF
TGCAGTGCTAGAGAGGGAACAGTCATGAACACTGAAGCTTTCTTT
>NA|TRBJ2-7|few|TRBV27
CASSLEGPKLSYEQYF
TGTGCCAGCAGTTTAGAGGGACCCAAACTCTCCTACGAGCAGTACTTC
>NA|TRBJ1-1|few|TRBV20-1
CSARDRGTVLTFF
TGCAGTGCTAGAGATCGGGGTACGGTTTTGACTTTCTTT
>NA|TRBJ1-1|NA|TRBV29-1
CSVTSRSEAFF
TGCAGCGTCACCTCGAGGTCTGAAGCTTTCTTT
>NA|TRBJ2-1|few|TRBV2
CASSEDRFDEQFF
TGTGCCAGCAGCGAAGACAGGTTTGATGAGCAGTTCTTC
>TRBD2|TRBJ2-3|NA|TRBV20-1
CSLLRTSGSHDTQYF
TGCAGCCTTCTCCGGACTAGCGGGTCCCATGATACGCAGTATTTT
>NA|TRBJ1-1|many|TRBV11-2
CASSPPGGDTEAFF
TGTGCCAGCAGCCCTCCGGGGGGAGACACTGAAGCTTTCTTT
>TRBD2|TRBJ2-1|many|TRBV12-3/TRBV12-4
CASTTSGGRGEQFF
TGTGCCAGCACAACTAGCGGGGGCCGCGGTGAGCAGTTCTTC
>NA|TRBJ2-2|NA|TRBV29-1
CSVLPGGELFF
TGCAGCGTTTTGCCCGGCGGGGAGCTGTTTTTT